The T cell receptor beta chain described here comes from a study of T cell changes during pregnancy in multiple sclerosis. CDR1 SGHDT and CDR2 YYEEEE come from the germline V gene. The CDR3 has 13 residues. The V gene lost 5 bases and the J gene lost 1 base, with 9 bases spanning the gap. Using immunoSEQ multiplex PCR, the repertoire was profiled, and TCRdb retains in-frame clones only, with some absent. The profile shows about 30,000 clones, almost 90% of them singletons. Sequenced here: CD4+ T cells from peripheral blood mononuclear cells, sampled in the third trimester of pregnancy. The genes are TRBV5-6 and TRBJ1-1; D unresolved. This TCR was sampled from a female donor in good health, enrolled as a control in a pregnancy study. CDR3 coding DNA: TGTGCCAGCAGTTTAGCTACGAACACTGAAGCTTTCTTT. Residues: CASSLATNTEAFF.